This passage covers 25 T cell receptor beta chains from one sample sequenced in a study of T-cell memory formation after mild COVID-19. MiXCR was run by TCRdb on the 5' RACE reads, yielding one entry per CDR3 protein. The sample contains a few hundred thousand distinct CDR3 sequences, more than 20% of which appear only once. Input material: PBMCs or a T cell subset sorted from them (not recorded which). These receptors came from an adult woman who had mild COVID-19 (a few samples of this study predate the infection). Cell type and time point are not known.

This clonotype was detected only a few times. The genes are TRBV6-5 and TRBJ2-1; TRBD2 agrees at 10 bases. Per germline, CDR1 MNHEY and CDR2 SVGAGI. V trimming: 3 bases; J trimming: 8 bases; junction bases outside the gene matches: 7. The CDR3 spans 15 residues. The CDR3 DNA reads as TGTGCCAGCAGTTATCCGGGACTAGCGAGGGATGAGCAGTTCTTC. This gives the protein CASSYPGLARDEQFF.

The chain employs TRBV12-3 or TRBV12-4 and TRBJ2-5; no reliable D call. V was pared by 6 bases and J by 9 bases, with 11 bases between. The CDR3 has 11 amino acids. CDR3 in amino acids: CASSARSAQYF. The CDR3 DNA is TGTGCCAGCAGCGCTCGATCGGCCCAGTACTTC.

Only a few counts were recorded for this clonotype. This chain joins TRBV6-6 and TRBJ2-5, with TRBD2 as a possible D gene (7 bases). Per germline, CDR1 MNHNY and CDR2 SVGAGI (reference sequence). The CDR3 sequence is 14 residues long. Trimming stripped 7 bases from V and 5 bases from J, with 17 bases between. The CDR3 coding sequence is TGTGCCAGCATGATCGGGGGGCTGACGGAGACCCAGTACTTC. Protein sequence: CASMIGGLTETQYF.

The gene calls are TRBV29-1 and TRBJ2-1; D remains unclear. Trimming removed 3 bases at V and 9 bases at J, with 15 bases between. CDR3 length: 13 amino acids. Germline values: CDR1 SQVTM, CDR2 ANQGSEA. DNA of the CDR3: TGCAGCGTTGAGTTCGACCCTGGCATTGAGCAGTTCTTC. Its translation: CSVEFDPGIEQFF.

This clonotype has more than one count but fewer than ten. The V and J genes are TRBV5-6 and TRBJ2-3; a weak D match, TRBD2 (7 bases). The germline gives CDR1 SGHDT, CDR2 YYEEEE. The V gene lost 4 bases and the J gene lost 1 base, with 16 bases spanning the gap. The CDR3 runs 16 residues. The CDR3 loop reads CASSRGASAGTDTQYF. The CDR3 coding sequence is TGTGCCAGCAGCCGGGGGGCTAGCGCAGGCACAGATACGCAGTATTTT.

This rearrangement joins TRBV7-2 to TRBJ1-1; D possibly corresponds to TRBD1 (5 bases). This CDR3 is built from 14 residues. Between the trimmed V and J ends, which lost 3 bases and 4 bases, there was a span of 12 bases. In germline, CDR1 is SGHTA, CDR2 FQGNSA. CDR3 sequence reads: CASSFPGIGTEAFF. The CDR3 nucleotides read TGTGCCAGCAGCTTCCCAGGGATAGGCACTGAAGCTTTCTTT.

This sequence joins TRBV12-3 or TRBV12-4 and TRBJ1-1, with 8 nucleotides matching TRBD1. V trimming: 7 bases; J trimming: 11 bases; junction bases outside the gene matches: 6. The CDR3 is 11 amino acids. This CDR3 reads CASTLDREAFF. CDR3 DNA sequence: TGTGCCAGCACCTTGGACAGGGAGGCTTTCTTT.

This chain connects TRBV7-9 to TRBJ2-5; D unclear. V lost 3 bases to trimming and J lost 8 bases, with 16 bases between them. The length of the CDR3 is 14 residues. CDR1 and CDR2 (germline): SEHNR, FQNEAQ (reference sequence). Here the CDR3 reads CASSFGPLNDTQYF. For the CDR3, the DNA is TGTGCCAGCAGCTTCGGTCCCCTTAATGACACCCAGTACTTC.

As DNA, the CDR3 is TGTGCCAGCAGCTTGTTCATGGGGTCCGAGCAGTACTTC. Its protein is CASSLFMGSEQYF. The V call is TRBV5-4, the J call TRBJ2-7; no definite D call. In germline, CDR1 is SGHNT, CDR2 YYREEE (reference sequence). The CDR3 runs 13 residues. V was pared by 1 base and J by 6 bases, with 11 bases between.

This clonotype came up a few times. In nucleotides, the CDR3 is TGCAGTGCTCAATTCGGGCCTCCTTTATACGAGCAGTACTTC. This sequence encodes CSAQFGPPLYEQYF. V and J are TRBV20-1 and TRBJ2-7; D is unresolved. The CDR3 runs 14 residues. Trimming took off 5 bases at V and 4 bases at J, with 18 bases between the two ends. The germline CDR1 and CDR2 sequences are DFQATT and SNEGSKA (reference sequence).

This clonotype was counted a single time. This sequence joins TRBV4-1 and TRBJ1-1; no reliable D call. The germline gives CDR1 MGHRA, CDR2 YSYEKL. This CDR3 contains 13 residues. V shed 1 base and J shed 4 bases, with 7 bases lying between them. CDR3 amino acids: CASSQAGFTEAFF. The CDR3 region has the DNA TGCGCCAGCAGCCAAGCGGGGTTCACTGAAGCTTTCTTT.

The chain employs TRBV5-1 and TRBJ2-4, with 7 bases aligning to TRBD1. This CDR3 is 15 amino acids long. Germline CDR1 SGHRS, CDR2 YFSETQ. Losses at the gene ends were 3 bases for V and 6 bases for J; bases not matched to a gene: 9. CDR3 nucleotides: TGCGCCAGCAGCTACATAACAGGGGCGCGAAACATTCAGTACTTC. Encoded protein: CASSYITGARNIQYF. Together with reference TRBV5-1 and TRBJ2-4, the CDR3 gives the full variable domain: KAGVTQTPRYLIKTRGQQVTLSCSPISGHRSVSWYQQTPGQGLQFLFEYFSETQRNKGNFPGRFSGRQFSNSRSEMNVSTLELGDSALYLCASSYITGARNIQYFGAGTRLSVL.

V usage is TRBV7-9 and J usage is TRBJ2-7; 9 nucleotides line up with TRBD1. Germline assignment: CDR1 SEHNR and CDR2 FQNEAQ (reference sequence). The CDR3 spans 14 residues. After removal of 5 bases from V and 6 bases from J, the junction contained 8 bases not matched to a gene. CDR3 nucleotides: TGTGCCAGCAGCCCAGGGGACAGGGCATCCGAGCAGTACTTC. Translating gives CASSPGDRASEQYF.

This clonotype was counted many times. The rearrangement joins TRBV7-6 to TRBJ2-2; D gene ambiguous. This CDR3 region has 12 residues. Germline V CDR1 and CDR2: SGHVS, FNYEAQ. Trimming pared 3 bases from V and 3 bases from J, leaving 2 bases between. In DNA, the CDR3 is TGTGCCAGCAGCTTCTACACCGGGGAGCTGTTTTTT. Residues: CASSFYTGELFF.

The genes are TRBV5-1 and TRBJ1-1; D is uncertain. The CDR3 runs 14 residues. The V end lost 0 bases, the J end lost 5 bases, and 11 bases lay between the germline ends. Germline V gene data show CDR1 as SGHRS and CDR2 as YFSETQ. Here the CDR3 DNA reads TGCGCCAGCAGCTTGGAAAGGGTGCGAACTGAAGCTTTCTTT. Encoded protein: CASSLERVRTEAFF.

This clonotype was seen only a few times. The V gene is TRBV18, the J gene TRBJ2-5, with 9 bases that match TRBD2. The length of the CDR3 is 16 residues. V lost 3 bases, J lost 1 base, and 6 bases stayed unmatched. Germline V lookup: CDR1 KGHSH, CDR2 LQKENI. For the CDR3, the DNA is TGTGCCAGCTCACCCGCGATTAGCGGGGGCCAAGAGACCCAGTACTTC. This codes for CASSPAISGGQETQYF.

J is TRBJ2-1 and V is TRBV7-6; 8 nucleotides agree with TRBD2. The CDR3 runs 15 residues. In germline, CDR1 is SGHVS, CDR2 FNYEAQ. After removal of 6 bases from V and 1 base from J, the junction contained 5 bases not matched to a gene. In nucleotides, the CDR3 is TGTGCCAGCAGTTATGGACTAGCATCCTACAATGAGCAGTTCTTC. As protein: CASSYGLASYNEQFF.

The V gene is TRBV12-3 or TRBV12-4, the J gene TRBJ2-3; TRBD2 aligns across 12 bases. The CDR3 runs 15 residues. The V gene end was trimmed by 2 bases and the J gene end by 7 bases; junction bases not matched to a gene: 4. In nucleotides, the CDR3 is TGTGCCAGCAGTTTATCTAGCGGGGGGGCGAATACGCAGTATTTT. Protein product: CASSLSSGGANTQYF.

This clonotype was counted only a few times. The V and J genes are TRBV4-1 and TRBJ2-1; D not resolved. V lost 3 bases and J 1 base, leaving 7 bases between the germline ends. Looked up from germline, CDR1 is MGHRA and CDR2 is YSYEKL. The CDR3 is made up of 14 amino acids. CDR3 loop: CASSHPRSYNEQFF. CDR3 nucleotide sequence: TGCGCCAGCAGCCATCCAAGATCCTACAATGAGCAGTTCTTC.

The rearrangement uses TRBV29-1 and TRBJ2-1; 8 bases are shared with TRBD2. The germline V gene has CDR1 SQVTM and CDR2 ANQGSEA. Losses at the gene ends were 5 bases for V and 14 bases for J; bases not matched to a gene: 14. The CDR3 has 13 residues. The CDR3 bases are TGCAGCGTTTACGCGCCGGGAGGGGCCGGGAAGTTCTTC. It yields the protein CSVYAPGGAGKFF.

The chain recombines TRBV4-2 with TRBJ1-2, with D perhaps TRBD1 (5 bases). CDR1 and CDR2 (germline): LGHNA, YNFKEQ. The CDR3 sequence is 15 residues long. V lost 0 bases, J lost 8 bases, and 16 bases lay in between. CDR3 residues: CASSQDSAVWGGYTF. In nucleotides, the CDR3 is TGTGCCAGCAGCCAAGATAGCGCCGTTTGGGGGGGCTACACCTTC.

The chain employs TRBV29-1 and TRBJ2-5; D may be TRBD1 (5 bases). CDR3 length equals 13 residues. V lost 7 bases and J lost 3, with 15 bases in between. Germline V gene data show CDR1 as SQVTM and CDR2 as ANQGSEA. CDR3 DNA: TGCAGCGGCTCAGGGATCTCGAAAGAGACCCAGTACTTC. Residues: CSGSGISKETQYF.

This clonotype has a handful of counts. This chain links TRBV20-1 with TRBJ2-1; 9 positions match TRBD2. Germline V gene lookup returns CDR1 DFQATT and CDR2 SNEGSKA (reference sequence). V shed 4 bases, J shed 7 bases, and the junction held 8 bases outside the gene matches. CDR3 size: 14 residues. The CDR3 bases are TGCAGTGCTACCGGGACTAGCCCCCGGAATGAGCAGTTCTTC. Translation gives CSATGTSPRNEQFF.

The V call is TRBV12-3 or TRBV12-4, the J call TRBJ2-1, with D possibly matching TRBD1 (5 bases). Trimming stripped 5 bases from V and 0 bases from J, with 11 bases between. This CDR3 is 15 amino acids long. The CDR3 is CASSPRQSSYNEQFF. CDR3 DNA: TGTGCCAGCAGTCCGAGACAGAGCTCCTACAATGAGCAGTTCTTC.

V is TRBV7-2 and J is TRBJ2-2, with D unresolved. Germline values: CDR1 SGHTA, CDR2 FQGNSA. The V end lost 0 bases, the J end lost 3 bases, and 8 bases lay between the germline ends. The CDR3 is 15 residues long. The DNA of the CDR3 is TGTGCCAGCAGCTTAGCTGTAACGGACACCGGGGAGCTGTTTTTT. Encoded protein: CASSLAVTDTGELFF.